This passage covers 16 T cell receptor beta chains from one sample sequenced in a study of shared clonotypes between healthy human individuals. The repertoire was sequenced with immunoSEQ multiplex PCR; TCRdb's copy has only in-frame clones and lacks some. The sample yields over a million clones, approximately 98% seen once. The sample comprised naive CD4+ T cells sorted from blood. Sample subset: CD45RA+ positively selected. The source of these receptors is a man aged 30 to 45 in good health.

The rearrangement links TRBV6-6 to TRBJ2-5; TRBD1 agrees at 10 bases. CDR3 length equals 14 residues. Germline CDR1 reads MNHNY; CDR2 reads SVGAGI (reference sequence). V shed 8 bases and J 6 bases; nucleotides not matched to a gene: 9. CDR3 residues: CASGGQGFLKTQYF. The CDR3 DNA sequence: TGTGCCAGCGGGGGACAGGGGTTTTTGAAGACCCAGTACTTC.

A note on this clone: Distinct nucleotide sequences in the sample also encode this CDR3. The chain joins TRBV2 to TRBJ2-5, with TRBD2 matching over 8 bases. Trimming removed 6 bases from V and 5 bases from J; junction bases left unmatched: 8. Per germline, CDR1 SNHLY and CDR2 FYNNEI. CDR3 size: 14 residues. CDR3 sequence (DNA): TGTGCCAGCAGCCCCGGGGGGGCTGGGGAGACCCAGTACTTC. Translated: CASSPGGAGETQYF.

This sequence joins TRBV19 and TRBJ1-2; D remains ambiguous. The ends were cut back, 3 bases at V and 3 bases at J, with 14 bases in the middle. The CDR3 consists of 15 residues. CDR1 and CDR2 (germline): LNHDA, SQIVND (reference sequence). CDR3 nucleotide sequence: TGTGCCAGTAGTATCCCGGGAGGCTCTTACTATGGCTACACCTTC. This gives the protein CASSIPGGSYYGYTF.

The genes are TRBV15 and TRBJ1-5; TRBD1 matches 7 bases. Germline CDR1 reads LNHNV; CDR2 reads YYDKDF (reference sequence). The CDR3 runs to 14 residues. V shed 4 bases and J 7 bases; nucleotides not matched to a gene: 7. In DNA, the CDR3 is TGTGCCACCAGCAAAGACAGGGTTGGGCAGCCCCAGCATTTT. It specifies CATSKDRVGQPQHF.

The chain couples TRBV7-2 to TRBJ2-2; tentatively, D is TRBD2 (6 bases). Germline V CDR1 and CDR2: SGHTA, FQGNSA. V was cut by 1 base and J by 4 bases, with 7 bases left in between. The CDR3 spans 14 residues. The chain's CDR3 is CASSLDGGTGELFF. For the CDR3, the DNA is TGTGCCAGCAGCTTAGACGGGGGCACCGGGGAGCTGTTTTTT.

The V gene is TRBV28, the J gene TRBJ1-4; 10 bases align to TRBD1. The junction had 5 bases not matched to a gene; V was cut back by 5 bases and J by 8 bases. CDR1 is MDHEN and CDR2 is SYDVKM in the germline V gene. The CDR3 has 14 residues. DNA of the CDR3: TGTGCCAGCAGTCCCGGGACAGGGGAGGAAAAACTGTTTTTT. It yields the protein CASSPGTGEEKLFF.

V gene TRBV5-5 combines with J gene TRBJ2-7, with 7 bases lining up with TRBD1. The CDR3 is made up of 16 amino acids. CDR1 SGHKS and CDR2 YYEKEE come from the germline V gene (reference sequence). The trim removed 4 bases at V and 2 bases at J, leaving 12 bases unmatched. The CDR3 DNA follows: TGTGCCAGCAGCCTCCCACTGGGACAGTCAACCTACGAGCAGTACTTC. This codes for CASSLPLGQSTYEQYF.

This clone was observed a single time. The chain employs TRBV6-6 and TRBJ1-2; weak D call: TRBD1 (5 bases). V was pared by 6 bases and J by 8 bases, with 7 bases between. Germline V gene lookup returns CDR1 MNHNY and CDR2 SVGAGI (reference sequence). This CDR3 spans 10 amino acids. The CDR3 loop reads CASRGLGYTF. DNA of the CDR3: TGTGCCAGCAGGGGACTAGGCTACACCTTC.

V gene TRBV21-1 combines with J gene TRBJ2-7; no check of the table's D call, TRBD1, against the DNA was made. TRBV21-1 is a pseudogene segment. CDR3 length equals 13 residues. As DNA, the CDR3 is TGTGCCAGCACCACGGGGACAACCTACGAGCAGTACTTC. This encodes CASTTGTTYEQYF.

The genes are TRBV6-4 and TRBJ2-1; TRBD2 matches at 7 bases. The trim removed 7 bases at V and 6 bases at J, leaving 9 bases unmatched. This CDR3 region has 14 residues. Germline CDR1 MRHNA, CDR2 SNTAGT. The CDR3 here is CASTQEAGFNEQFF. The CDR3 nucleotides read TGTGCCAGCACCCAGGAAGCGGGATTCAATGAGCAGTTCTTC.

The J gene is TRBJ2-5, the V gene TRBV5-4; 11 bases map to TRBD2. This CDR3 comprises 16 residues. Unmatched junction bases numbered 7, after V lost 4 bases and J lost 2 bases. CDR1 is SGHNT and CDR2 is YYREEE in the germline V gene (reference sequence). CDR3 in amino acids: CASSPRLAGLQETQYF. CDR3 sequence (DNA): TGTGCCAGCAGCCCTAGACTAGCGGGACTACAAGAGACCCAGTACTTC.

V is TRBV19 and J is TRBJ1-4; D gene ambiguous. The germline gives CDR1 LNHDA, CDR2 SQIVND (reference sequence). The V end was cut by 0 bases, the J end by 8 bases, with 13 bases between. The CDR3 sequence is 15 residues long. CDR3 sequence: CASSIEGYPGEKLFF. The CDR3 DNA reads TGTGCCAGTAGTATAGAGGGCTACCCGGGAGAAAAACTGTTTTTT.

The J gene is TRBJ2-5, the V gene TRBV27; 8 bases are shared with TRBD1. The CDR3 extends over 15 amino acids. CDR1 and CDR2 from the germline V gene are MNHEY and SMNVEV (reference sequence). After removal of 3 bases from V and 5 bases from J, the junction contained 8 bases not matched to a gene. CDR3 DNA: TGTGCCAGCAGTTTTAGACAGGGGTTGGGGGAGACCCAGTACTTC. This codes for CASSFRQGLGETQYF.

This chain uses TRBV28 with TRBJ2-1, with D perhaps TRBD2 (6 bases). Trimming removed 8 bases from V and 8 bases from J, with 19 bases in between. Germline CDR1 is MDHEN and CDR2 is SYDVKM. The CDR3 sequence is 14 residues long. As DNA, the CDR3 is TGTGCCAGCCGAGTGGCGGGACGTACGTATGAGCAGTTCTTC. Its protein is CASRVAGRTYEQFF.

The count of this clone is one. This sequence joins TRBV5-6 and TRBJ2-7; 9 bases match TRBD2. The CDR3 sequence is 15 residues long. V lost 4 bases, J lost 6 bases, and 11 bases stayed unmatched. Germline V gene data show CDR1 as SGHDT and CDR2 as YYEEEE. The CDR3 nucleotides read TGTGCCAGCAGCATCCCTCCGGGACTAGCCTCCGAGCAGTACTTC. This codes for CASSIPPGLASEQYF.

This clone has only one observation. V is TRBV21-1 and J is TRBJ2-1. TRBV21-1 is shown as a pseudogene. CDR3 length: 16 residues. The DNA for the CDR3 is TGTGCCAGCAGCAAGGGTCCAATCAGCTCCTACAATGAGCAGTTCTTC. Its protein is CASSKGPISSYNEQFF.